This passage covers 12 T cell receptor beta chains from one sample sequenced in a study of T cells in Graves' hyperthyroidism and ophthalmopathy. Amplification yielded TCR beta CDR3 regions, with RNA transcripts as the source. A first-round RT-PCR of the TCR CDR3 used the HTBI primer set. TCRdb recomputed calls from the multiplex PCR reads with MiXCR, one row per CDR3 protein. In the table there are about 420,000 distinct CDR3 sequences, about an eighth of which are singletons. The sample comprised blood. These receptor sequences come from a woman under 30 with Graves' hyperthyroidism.

The sample holds a few counts of this clonotype. The V and J genes are TRBV4-3 and TRBJ1-1, with TRBD1 matching 7 bases. V lost 6 bases and J lost 2; bases outside the gene matches: 12. Germline V gives CDR1 LGHNA, CDR2 YSLEER. This CDR3 has 16 amino acids. CDR3 nucleotide sequence: TGCGCCAGCAGACGTAGATTGACAGGGATTAACACTGAAGCTTTCTTT. Amino acid sequence: CASRRRLTGINTEAFF.

As for this clonotype: A much larger clone lies a single base off, so this may be a read error. This chain links TRBV5-1 with TRBJ2-5; D perhaps matches TRBD2 (5 bases). This CDR3 has 13 amino acids. Germline-derived CDR1 and CDR2 are SGHRS and YFSETQ. The V and J ends lost 4 bases and 7 bases respectively, with 14 bases between them. The CDR3 protein is CASSETSSGTQYF. CDR3 in DNA: TGCGCCAGCAGCGAAACTAGTAGTGGGACCCAGTACTTC.

This clonotype has a handful of counts. One end of the junction varies from germline; a read error may be responsible. The chain carries TRBV5-5 and TRBJ2-1, with D maybe TRBD1 (6 bases). From germline, CDR1 is SGHKS and CDR2 YYEKEE (reference sequence). This CDR3 contains 15 residues. CDR3 protein: CASSLDSVSYDEQFF. DNA for the CDR3: TGTGCCAGCAGCCTGGACAGCGTCTCCTACGATGAGCAGTTCTTC.

Many counts were recorded for this clonotype. The rearrangement links TRBV25-1 to TRBJ1-2; D is unresolved. Germline V gives CDR1 MGHDK, CDR2 SYGVNS. The CDR3 runs to 13 residues. The V and J ends lost 4 bases and 4 bases respectively, with 10 bases between them. CDR3 sequence (DNA): TGTGCCAGCAGTGTCCGGACGTCCTATGGCTACACCTTC. It specifies CASSVRTSYGYTF.

Points on this clonotype: A much larger clone lies one base from this, so it may be a read error. The CDR3 coding sequence is TGCGTCAGCAGCTTGGATGGACAGCTTAACTATGGCTACACCTTC. Residues: CVSSLDGQLNYGYTF. The V gene is TRBV5-1, the J gene TRBJ1-2; D possibly corresponds to TRBD1 (6 bases). Germline V gene sequence: CDR1 SGHRS, CDR2 YFSETQ. The CDR3 has 15 residues.

This clonotype occurred many times. This rearrangement joins TRBV20-1 to TRBJ2-5; the match to TRBD2 covers 10 bases. This CDR3 is 12 amino acids long. V shed 5 bases and J 5 bases; nucleotides not matched to a gene: 2. CDR1 is DFQATT and CDR2 is SNEGSKA in the germline V gene (reference sequence). This CDR3 is CSALAGDETQYF. DNA for the CDR3: TGCAGTGCTCTAGCGGGAGATGAGACCCAGTACTTC.

This clonotype has a count of ten or more. The V and J genes are TRBV20-1 and TRBJ2-1; D is perhaps TRBD1 (6 bases). Trimming pared 6 bases from V and 8 bases from J, leaving 17 bases between. The length of the CDR3 is 13 residues. Germline V CDR1 and CDR2: DFQATT, SNEGSKA (reference sequence). The CDR3 is CSAQPGVTYEQFF. The CDR3 nucleotides read TGCAGTGCCCAGCCAGGGGTGACGTATGAGCAGTTCTTC.

This clonotype was seen many times. The chain links TRBV5-1 to TRBJ2-3; TRBD2 aligns across 7 bases. Germline lookup yields CDR1 SGHRS and CDR2 YFSETQ. The CDR3 totals 15 residues. The V segment lost 2 bases and the J segment 5 bases; nucleotides outside the gene matches: 8. The CDR3 region is CASSFGAGEVDTQYF. Written as DNA, the CDR3 is TGCGCCAGCAGCTTCGGGGCGGGAGAGGTAGATACGCAGTATTTT.

This clonotype was counted a few times. The chain employs TRBV6-1 and TRBJ2-2; no reliable D call. CDR1 is MNHNS, CDR2 SASEGT, per germline. This CDR3 is 14 amino acids long. Trimming shortened V by 1 base and J by 6 bases, and 9 bases separated the two germline ends. The CDR3 DNA is TGTGCCAGCAGTGAAGAACCCAATGCCGGGGAGCTGTTTTTT. Its translation: CASSEEPNAGELFF.

This clonotype was observed a few times. This rearrangement joins TRBV5-6 to TRBJ1-1; D gene unclear. This CDR3 region has 14 residues. V dropped 6 bases and J dropped 2 bases, with 14 bases sitting between them. Germline CDR1 is SGHDT and CDR2 is YYEEEE. The CDR3 loop reads CASTPTPRNTEAFF. The CDR3 region has the DNA TGTGCCAGCACCCCAACCCCCAGAAACACTGAAGCTTTCTTT.

This clonotype was observed at least ten times. This chain connects TRBV28 to TRBJ2-1; tentatively, D is TRBD2 (5 bases). This CDR3 is built from 14 residues. Per the germline V gene, CDR1 is MDHEN and CDR2 is SYDVKM. V was pared by 8 bases and J by 1 base, with 12 bases between. The CDR3 here is CASQSGPSYNEQFF. In nucleotides, the CDR3 is TGTGCCAGCCAAAGCGGCCCATCCTACAATGAGCAGTTCTTC.

This rearrangement joins TRBV13 to TRBJ2-1, with 8 bases lining up with TRBD2. The CDR3 sequence is 15 residues long. After removal of 3 bases from V and 9 bases from J, the junction contained 10 bases not matched to a gene. Germline V gene data show CDR1 as PRHDT and CDR2 as FYEKMQ (reference sequence). CDR3 sequence reads: CASSFETSDHPEQFF. For the CDR3, the DNA is TGTGCCAGCAGCTTCGAGACTAGCGATCATCCTGAGCAGTTCTTC.